The subject of this entry is one T cell receptor (beta chain). The junction had 22 bases not matched to a gene; V was cut back by 9 bases and J by 8 bases. The CDR3 runs to 17 residues. The V gene's germline CDR1 is LNHDA and CDR2 SQIVND (reference sequence). Sequencing used immunoSEQ multiplex PCR; TCRdb keeps in-frame clones, though not all of them. The data hold 250,000 to 400,000 clones, with approximately 87% observed a single time. All enrollees were about 18 to 89 years old and from approximately 24 US areas. Assignments of participants to cohorts depended upon their own reported clinical history. This sample stems from a study of blood T cell repertoires in COVID-19.

The chain uses TRBV19 and TRBJ2-1; 7 nucleotides line up with TRBD2. The receptor's source is a woman in her twenties or thirties who had recovered from COVID-19. The sample was PBMCs or T cells enriched from blood (not recorded which). CDR3 protein: CASRKIGTVLATHEQFF. Here the CDR3 DNA reads TGTGCCAGCCGAAAAATTGGGACGGTACTAGCGACCCATGAGCAGTTCTTC.